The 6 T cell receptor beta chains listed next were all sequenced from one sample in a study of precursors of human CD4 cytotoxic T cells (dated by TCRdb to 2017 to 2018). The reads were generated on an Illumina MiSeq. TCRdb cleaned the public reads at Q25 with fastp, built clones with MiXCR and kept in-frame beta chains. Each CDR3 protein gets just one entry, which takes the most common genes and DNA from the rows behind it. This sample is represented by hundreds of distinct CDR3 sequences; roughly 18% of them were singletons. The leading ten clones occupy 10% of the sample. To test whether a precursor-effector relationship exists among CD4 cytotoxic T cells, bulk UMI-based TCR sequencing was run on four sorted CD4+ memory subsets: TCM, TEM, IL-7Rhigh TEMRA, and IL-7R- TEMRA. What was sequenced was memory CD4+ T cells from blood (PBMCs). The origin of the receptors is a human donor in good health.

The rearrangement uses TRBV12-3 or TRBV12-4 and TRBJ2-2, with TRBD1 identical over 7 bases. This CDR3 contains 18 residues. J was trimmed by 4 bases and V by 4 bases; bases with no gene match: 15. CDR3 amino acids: CASSSSRGLPGGTGELFF. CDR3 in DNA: TGTGCCAGCAGTTCCTCACGTGGACTTCCAGGGGGCACCGGGGAGCTGTTTTTT.

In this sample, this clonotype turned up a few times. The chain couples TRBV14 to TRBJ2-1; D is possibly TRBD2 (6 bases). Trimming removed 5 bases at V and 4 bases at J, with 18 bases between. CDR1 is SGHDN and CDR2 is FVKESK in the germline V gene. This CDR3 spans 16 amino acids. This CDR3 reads CASSRPRDSIYNEQFF. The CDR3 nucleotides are TGTGCCAGCAGCAGGCCCCGGGACTCTATATACAATGAGCAGTTCTTC.

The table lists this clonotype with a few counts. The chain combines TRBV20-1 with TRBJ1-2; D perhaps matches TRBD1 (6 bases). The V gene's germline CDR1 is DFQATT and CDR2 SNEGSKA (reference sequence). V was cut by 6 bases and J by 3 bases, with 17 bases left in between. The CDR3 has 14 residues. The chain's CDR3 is CSARTGQSYYGYTF. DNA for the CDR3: TGCAGTGCCCGAACAGGACAGTCCTACTATGGCTACACCTTC.

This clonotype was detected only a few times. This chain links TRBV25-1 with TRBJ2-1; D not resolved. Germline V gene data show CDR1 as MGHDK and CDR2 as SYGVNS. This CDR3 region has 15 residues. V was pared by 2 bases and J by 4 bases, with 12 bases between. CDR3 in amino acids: CASSEISDSYNEQFF. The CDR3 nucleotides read TGTGCCAGCAGTGAAATTTCTGACTCATACAATGAGCAGTTCTTC.

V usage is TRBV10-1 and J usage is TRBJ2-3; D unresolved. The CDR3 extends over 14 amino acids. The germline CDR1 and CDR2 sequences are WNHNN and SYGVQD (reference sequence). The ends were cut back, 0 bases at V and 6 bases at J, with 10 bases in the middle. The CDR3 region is CASSESQARDTQYF. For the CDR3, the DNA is TGCGCCAGCAGTGAGTCCCAGGCTCGCGATACGCAGTATTTT.

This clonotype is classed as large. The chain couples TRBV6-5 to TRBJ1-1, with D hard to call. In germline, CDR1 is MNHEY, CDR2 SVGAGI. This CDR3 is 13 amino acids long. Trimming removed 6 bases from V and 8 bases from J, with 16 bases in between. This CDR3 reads CASSLRVGSEAFF. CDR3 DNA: TGTGCCAGCAGCCTAAGGGTTGGCAGCGAAGCTTTCTTT.